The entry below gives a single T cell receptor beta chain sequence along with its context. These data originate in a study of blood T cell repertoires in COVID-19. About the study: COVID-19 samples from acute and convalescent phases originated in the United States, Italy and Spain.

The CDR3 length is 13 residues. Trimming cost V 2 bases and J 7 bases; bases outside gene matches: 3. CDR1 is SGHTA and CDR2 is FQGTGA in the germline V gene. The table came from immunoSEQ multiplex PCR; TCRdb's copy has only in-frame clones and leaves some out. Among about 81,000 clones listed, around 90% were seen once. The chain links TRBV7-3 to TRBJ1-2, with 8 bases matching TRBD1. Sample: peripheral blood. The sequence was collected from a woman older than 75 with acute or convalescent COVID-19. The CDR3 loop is CASSLAGGSGYTF. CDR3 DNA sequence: TGTGCCAGCAGCTTAGCAGGGGGCTCTGGCTACACCTTC.